These T cell receptor beta chains were read from a single sample in a study of PD-1 blockade in classical Hodgkin lymphoma. TCRdb keeps only in-frame clones here, not all; method: immunoSEQ multiplex PCR. The sample contains 15,000 to 20,000 clones, approximately 84% of which appear only once. This specimen was peripheral blood mononuclear cells (PBMCs), taken at baseline. The receptor source for this set is a human donor with classical Hodgkin lymphoma. CDR3s include the opening cysteine and the closing phenylalanine or tryptophan. Fields, in order: J gene, D gene, V gene, clone size, CDR3 DNA, CDR3 protein. The D gene is left open where the match is weak. Where a row states a size, it is once, few, many or the class of an expanded clone; other rows omit it.

TRBJ2-1 | NA | TRBV7-2 | NA | TGTGCCAGCAGCACATTCGACCTCCCAGCTGAGCAGTTCTTC | CASSTFDLPAEQFF
TRBJ1-2 | NA | TRBV19 | NA | TGTGCCAGTAGTACCCGAACCTATGGCTACACCTTC | CASSTRTYGYTF
TRBJ2-7 | NA | TRBV28 | NA | TGTGCCAGCAGTCAGACCCTTGGCGAGCAGTACTTC | CASSQTLGEQYF
TRBJ1-2 | NA | TRBV2 | NA | TGTGCCAGCCTCGCGGGGCCACTTAACTATGGCTACACCTTC | CASLAGPLNYGYTF
TRBJ1-5 | NA | TRBV7-8 | NA | TGTGCCAGCAGCTTAGGAAGTTCGGGGAATCAGCCCCAGCATTTT | CASSLGSSGNQPQHF
TRBJ2-5 | NA | TRBV7-9 | few | TGTGCCAGCAGCTTAGGGGGGCTTGACCAGTACTTC | CASSLGGLDQYF
TRBJ2-7 | TRBD1 | TRBV2 | NA | TGTGCCAGCCTGTACGTGCCCGGGACAGTCGGGGAGCAGTACTTC | CASLYVPGTVGEQYF
TRBJ1-3 | TRBD1 | TRBV5-6 | NA | TGTGCCAGCAGCTGGGGACAGGGGACAACCTTCACCATATATTTT | CASSWGQGTTFTIYF
TRBJ2-1 | TRBD2 | TRBV11-3 | NA | TGTGCCAGCAGCCCGAGGCGCGGGGGGGATGAGCAGTTCTTC | CASSPRRGGDEQFF
TRBJ1-4 | TRBD1 | TRBV15 | NA | TGTGCCACCAGCAGAGATTCGACAGGGCATAATGAAAAACTGTTTTTT | CATSRDSTGHNEKLFF
TRBJ1-6 | TRBD1 | TRBV7-9 | NA | TGTGCCAGCAGCTTATCGGGACAGGGCTTATTTAATTCACCCCTCCACTTT | CASSLSGQGLFNSPLHF
TRBJ2-1 | NA | TRBV25-1 | NA | TGTGCCAGCAGTGATGGGGTCCTGAATGAGCAGTTCTTC | CASSDGVLNEQFF
TRBJ2-2 | NA | TRBV9 | NA | TGTGCCAGCAGCGTACCGGGGGCAACCGGGGAGCTGTTTTTT | CASSVPGATGELFF
TRBJ2-4 | NA | TRBV30 | NA | TGTGCCTGGAGTCGCTTAGGGGTAACGGCCAAAAACATTCAGTACTTC | CAWSRLGVTAKNIQYF
TRBJ1-3 | NA | TRBV4-3 | NA | TGCGCCAGCAGCCCAAGATTGTGGGACACCATATATTTT | CASSPRLWDTIYF
TRBJ2-7 | TRBD2 | TRBV6-6 | NA | TGTGCCAGCAGTTACACACTAGCGGACTCCTACGAGCAGTACTTC | CASSYTLADSYEQYF
TRBJ1-6 | NA | TRBV2 | NA | TGTGCCAGCAAGCGGGAGAGCTCCTATAATTCACCCCTCCACTTT | CASKRESSYNSPLHF
TRBJ2-7 | NA | TRBV4-1 | NA | TGCGCCAGCAGCCTTGCGTGGGGCGAGCAGTACTTC | CASSLAWGEQYF
TRBJ1-2 | NA | TRBV6-4 | NA | TGTGCCAGCAGTGACGACGTCGGAGCTAACTATGGCTACACCTTC | CASSDDVGANYGYTF
TRBJ2-7 | TRBD2 | TRBV19 | NA | TGTGCCAGTACTCCCACTAGCGGCTCCTACGAGCAGTACTTC | CASTPTSGSYEQYF
TRBJ2-7 | NA | TRBV7-9 | NA | TGTGCCAGCAGCTTACAGAACGGCGAGCAGTACTTC | CASSLQNGEQYF
TRBJ2-7 | NA | TRBV27 | NA | TGTGCCAGCAGTTTGCGGGGCGATTCGAGTGAGCAGTACTTC | CASSLRGDSSEQYF
TRBJ2-1 | TRBD2 | TRBV4-1 | NA | TGCGCCAGTTCGCCCGGGACTAGCGGGGTCGGGGATGAGCAGTTCTTC | CASSPGTSGVGDEQFF
TRBJ2-7 | TRBD1 | TRBV5-4 | NA | TGTGCCAGCGGCTCAGGGGGATCCTCCTACGAGCAGTACTTC | CASGSGGSSYEQYF
TRBJ2-2 | TRBD1 | TRBV7-8 | NA | TGTGCCAGCAGCTTCCCCCGGGACAGACAAAACACCGGGGAGCTGTTTTTT | CASSFPRDRQNTGELFF
TRBJ2-7 | NA | TRBV5-6 | NA | TGTGCCAGCAGCTGGGGTAACGAGCAGTACTTC | CASSWGNEQYF
TRBJ1-6 | TRBD1 | TRBV19 | NA | TGTGCCAGTAGTATTCGACAGGGTGGTTCACCCCTCCACTTT | CASSIRQGGSPLHF
TRBJ1-5 | TRBD1 | TRBV6-9 | NA | TGTGCCAGCAGTTACTCTGGGACAGTTAATCAGCCCCAGCATTTT | CASSYSGTVNQPQHF
TRBJ2-5 | NA | TRBV6-5 | NA | TGTGCCAGCAGTTACCTAGGGGGGACCCAGTACTTC | CASSYLGGTQYF
TRBJ2-5 | NA | TRBV6-1 | NA | TGTGCCAGCAGTGAAGCGCTAGAGACCCAGTACTTC | CASSEALETQYF
TRBJ2-5 | TRBD2 | TRBV6-1 | NA | TGTGCCGGGGGAGGGCTCGGACCACAAGAGACCCAGTACTTC | CAGGGLGPQETQYF
TRBJ1-2 | TRBD1 | TRBV9 | once | TGTGCCAGCAGCATAACAGGGGGCGGGAATGGCTACACCTTC | CASSITGGGNGYTF
TRBJ1-1 | NA | TRBV7-3 | NA | TGTGCCAGCAGCTTAATCTCGAACACTGAAGCTTTCTTT | CASSLISNTEAFF
TRBJ2-1 | TRBD2 | TRBV7-6 | NA | TGTGCCAGCAGCTTGGGGCTAGCGGGGGGGCCTGAGCAGTTCTTC | CASSLGLAGGPEQFF
TRBJ2-5 | TRBD1 | TRBV5-6 | NA | TGTGCCAGCAGCTTGCGCCCCGACAGGGGGTTGGAGACCCAGTACTTC | CASSLRPDRGLETQYF
TRBJ2-7 | NA | TRBV5-4 | NA | TGTGCCAGCAGCAAGAACCCAACGGGGTTTGCCTACGAGCAGTACTTC | CASSKNPTGFAYEQYF
TRBJ1-1 | TRBD1 | TRBV28 | NA | TGTGCCAGCAGTTCCCAGGGGGTTGTTGACACTGAAGCTTTCTTT | CASSSQGVVDTEAFF
TRBJ1-5 | NA | TRBV10-3 | NA | TGTGCCATTACAGATTATAGCAATCAGCCCCAGCATTTT | CAITDYSNQPQHF
TRBJ2-3 | NA | TRBV27 | NA | TGTGCCAGCAGTTATCGTGGAACAGATACGCAGTATTTT | CASSYRGTDTQYF
TRBJ2-4 | NA | TRBV10-3 | NA | TGTGCCATCAGTGACTGGAAAATAGCCAAAAACATTCAGTACTTC | CAISDWKIAKNIQYF
TRBJ2-3 | NA | TRBV28 | NA | TGTGCCAGCTGCCTTGGGGGGGCCCTGGGTACAGATACGCAGTATTTT | CASCLGGALGTDTQYF
TRBJ1-2 | NA | TRBV10-2 | once | TGCGCCAGCAGTGGACTCGATAGTACTCATGGCTACATCTTC | CASSGLDSTHGYIF
TRBJ2-1 | TRBD2 | TRBV19 | NA | TGTGCCAGTAGACCGGGACTAGCATTGGATGAGCAGTTCTTC | CASRPGLALDEQFF
TRBJ2-1 | TRBD1 | TRBV9 | NA | TGTGCCAGCAGCGCCAGGACAGGGGATGGTGAGCAGTTCTTC | CASSARTGDGEQFF
TRBJ2-5 | NA | TRBV28 | NA | TGTGCCAGCAGTTACAGGGAGACCCAGTACTTC | CASSYRETQYF
TRBJ1-2 | TRBD1 | TRBV16 | NA | TGTGCCAGCAGCCAATCCGTCGTGACAGGGATGTATGGCTACACCTTC | CASSQSVVTGMYGYTF
TRBJ2-7 | NA | TRBV4-3 | NA | TGCGCCAGCAGCCAAGTAGGCGGGTACGAGCAGTACTTC | CASSQVGGYEQYF
TRBJ1-2 | TRBD1 | TRBV16 | NA | TGTGCCAGCAGCCAATCGAGGACAGGTTCTTCCTATGGCTACACCTTC | CASSQSRTGSSYGYTF
TRBJ1-1 | NA | TRBV25-1 | NA | TGTGCCAGCAGTGAGGCCCTCGGGGACCTGAACACTGAAGCTTTCTTT | CASSEALGDLNTEAFF
TRBJ2-5 | NA | TRBV28 | few | TGTGCCAGCAGTATGTCCCCCCCCTCGGGGATGTTGGAGACCCAGTACTTC | CASSMSPPSGMLETQYF
TRBJ2-1 | NA | TRBV10-3 | NA | TGTGCCATCAGTGAGGGTGCCTATAGCTCCTACAATGAGCAGTTCTTC | CAISEGAYSSYNEQFF
TRBJ2-1 | TRBD2 | TRBV18 | NA | TGTGCCAGCTCACCTACGACTAGCGGGGGGAACAATGAGCAGTTCTTC | CASSPTTSGGNNEQFF
TRBJ2-3 | NA | TRBV7-9 | few | TGTGCCAGCAGCTTGACAGATACGCAGTATTTT | CASSLTDTQYF
TRBJ2-1 | NA | TRBV28 | NA | TGTGCCAGCAGTTTCGCATACGGGGCTCTCGGAAATGAGCAGTTCTTC | CASSFAYGALGNEQFF